The 10 T cell receptor beta chains in this list originate from one sample, sequenced in a study of cytomegalovirus exposure and HLA in healthy donors. TCRdb's table, derived via immunoSEQ multiplex PCR, lists solely in-frame clones and lacks some. This sample yields approximately 100,000 clones, of which approximately 90% are seen a single time; approximately 4% belongs to the top ten. Input material: PBMCs. The receptors stem from a young woman in good health and CMV-seronegative.

The chain is built from TRBV28 and TRBJ2-5, with a tentative D call TRBD2 (5 bases). The CDR3 has 17 amino acids. The V gene lost 2 bases and the J gene lost 2 bases, with 18 bases spanning the gap. Germline CDR1 reads MDHEN; CDR2 reads SYDVKM. CDR3 in amino acids: CASSLLSRVVVQETQYF. DNA of the CDR3: TGTGCCAGCAGTTTACTCTCGAGGGTGGTAGTACAAGAGACCCAGTACTTC.

The rearrangement uses TRBV6-4 and TRBJ2-3, with a weak D call TRBD1 (5 bases). Trimming took 3 bases from V and 2 from J, leaving 12 bases between them. The CDR3 has 15 residues. Germline V lookup: CDR1 MRHNA, CDR2 SNTAGT. In DNA form, the CDR3 reads TGTGCCAGCAGTGATGGGGCAGCTTACACAGATACGCAGTATTTT. This translates into CASSDGAAYTDTQYF.

The chain recombines TRBV6-1 with TRBJ1-3; TRBD1 aligns across 8 bases. After removal of 8 bases from V and 2 bases from J, the junction contained 5 bases not matched to a gene. The germline V gene encodes CDR1 MNHNS and CDR2 SASEGT. The CDR3 spans 14 residues. This chain's CDR3 is CASGRDRTGNTIYF. The CDR3 nucleotides read TGTGCCAGCGGAAGGGACAGGACTGGAAACACCATATATTTT.

This rearrangement joins TRBV6-4 to TRBJ2-3; 10 bases agree with TRBD1. Trimming removed 3 bases from V and 4 bases from J; junction bases left unmatched: 1. There are 14 residues in the CDR3. The germline V gene has CDR1 MRHNA and CDR2 SNTAGT. This CDR3 reads CASSEGTGADTQYF. CDR3 bases: TGTGCCAGCAGTGAGGGGACAGGGGCAGATACGCAGTATTTT.

This chain uses TRBV11-2 with TRBJ2-1; TRBD1 agrees at 8 bases. Germline CDR1 reads SGHAT; CDR2 reads FQNNGV. This CDR3 has 18 amino acids. With V trimmed by 2 bases and J by 9 bases, 18 bases remained unmatched. CDR3 amino acids: CASSLWAPGQGATGEQFF. CDR3 nucleotides: TGTGCCAGCAGCTTATGGGCCCCCGGACAGGGAGCTACGGGTGAGCAGTTCTTC.

The J gene is TRBJ2-7, the V gene TRBV5-4; 9 positions match TRBD1. V shed 2 bases and J 5 bases; nucleotides not matched to a gene: 8. Germline lookup yields CDR1 SGHNT and CDR2 YYREEE (reference sequence). The CDR3 consists of 15 residues. CDR3 loop: CASSFSGTGFDEQYF. The CDR3 DNA is TGTGCCAGCAGCTTCTCCGGGACAGGGTTTGACGAGCAGTACTTC.

J is TRBJ2-6 and V is TRBV28; 7 bases line up with TRBD1. The CDR3 covers 15 residues. Germline CDR1 MDHEN, CDR2 SYDVKM. The junction had 3 bases not matched to a gene; V was cut back by 5 bases and J by 2 bases. The CDR3 loop is CASSVQGAGANVLTF. The CDR3 nucleotides are TGTGCCAGCAGTGTCCAGGGGGCTGGGGCCAACGTCCTGACTTTC.

The chain couples TRBV7-9 to TRBJ2-7, with TRBD1 matching over 7 bases. After removal of 5 bases from V and 9 bases from J, the junction contained 7 bases not matched to a gene. This CDR3 region has 12 residues. CDR1 is SEHNR and CDR2 is FQNEAQ in the germline V gene (reference sequence). The CDR3 nucleotides read TGTGCCAGCAGCCCCGGACAGGTTAGGCAGTACTTC. Protein: CASSPGQVRQYF. Full variable domain (remainder filled in from reference TRBV7-9 and TRBJ2-7): DTGVSQNPRHKITKRGQNVTFRCDPISEHNRLYWYRQTLGQGPEFLTYFQNEAQLEKSRLLSDRFSAERPKGSFSTLEIQRTEQGDSAMYLCASSPGQVRQYFGPGTRLTVT.

This clone came up once. This chain joins TRBV6-6 and TRBJ1-2, with D perhaps matching TRBD1 (5 bases). The V gene lost 2 bases and the J gene lost 4 bases, with 8 bases spanning the gap. The CDR3 runs to 13 residues. CDR1 is MNHNY, CDR2 SVGAGI, per germline (reference sequence). The CDR3 DNA follows: TGTGCCAGCAGTTACGGGGCAGTCTATGGCTACACCTTC. It codes for CASSYGAVYGYTF.

V gene TRBV5-1 combines with J gene TRBJ2-1, with TRBD2 identical over 7 bases. Per germline, CDR1 SGHRS and CDR2 YFSETQ. CDR3 size: 16 residues. V shed 1 base, J shed 0 bases, and the junction held 4 bases outside the gene matches. For the CDR3, the DNA is TGCGCCAGCAGCTTGTCTCGCGGGAGCTCCTACAATGAGCAGTTCTTC. Translated: CASSLSRGSSYNEQFF.